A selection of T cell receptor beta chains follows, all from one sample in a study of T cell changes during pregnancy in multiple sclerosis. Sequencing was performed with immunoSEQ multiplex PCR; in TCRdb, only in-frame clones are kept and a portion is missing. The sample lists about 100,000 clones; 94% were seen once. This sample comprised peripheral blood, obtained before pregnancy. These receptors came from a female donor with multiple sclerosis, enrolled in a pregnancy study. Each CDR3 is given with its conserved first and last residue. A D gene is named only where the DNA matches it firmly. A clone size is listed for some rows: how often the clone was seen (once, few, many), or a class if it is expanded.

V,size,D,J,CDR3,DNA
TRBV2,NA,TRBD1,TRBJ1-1,CASRTGGDGTEAFF,TGTGCCAGCAGGACAGGGGGCGATGGCACTGAAGCTTTCTTT
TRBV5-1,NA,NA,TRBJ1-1,CASSYGGGREAFF,TGCGCCAGCAGCTACGGTGGAGGGCGTGAAGCTTTCTTT
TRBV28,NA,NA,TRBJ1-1,CASSSGLSTEAFF,TGTGCCAGCAGTTCGGGACTGAGCACTGAAGCTTTCTTT
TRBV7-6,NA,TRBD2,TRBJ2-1,CASSLGLAGRSHNEQFF,TGTGCCAGCAGCTTAGGGCTAGCGGGCCGCTCACACAATGAGCAGTTCTTC
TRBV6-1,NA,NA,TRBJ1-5,CASSDRGWGLDQHF,TGTGCCAGCAGTGACAGGGGTTGGGGTTTGGACCAGCATTTT
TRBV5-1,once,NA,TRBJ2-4,CASSLGRGETLAKNIQYF,TGCGCCAGCAGCTTGGGGCGGGGAGAGACCCTAGCCAAAAACATTCAGTACTTC
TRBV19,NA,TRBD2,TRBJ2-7,CASSNRGPGLAGGTVEQYF,TGTGCCAGTAGTAATAGAGGCCCGGGACTAGCGGGAGGGACGGTCGAGCAGTACTTC
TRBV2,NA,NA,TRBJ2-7,CASVEGGYEQYF,TGTGCCAGCGTCGAGGGCGGCTACGAGCAGTACTTC
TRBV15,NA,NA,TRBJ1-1,CATSRGGSGVKRENTEAFF,TGTGCCACCAGCCGAGGAGGATCCGGGGTCAAACGAGAGAACACTGAAGCTTTCTTT
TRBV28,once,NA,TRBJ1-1,CASSLNRGTEAFF,TGTGCCAGCAGCCTAAATAGGGGGACTGAAGCTTTCTTT
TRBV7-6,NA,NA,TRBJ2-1,CASSLVPHYSTSPSYNEQFF,TGTGCCAGCAGCTTAGTACCCCACTACTCCACTAGCCCATCCTACAATGAGCAGTTCTTC
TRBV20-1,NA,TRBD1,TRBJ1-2,CMPDRGGYTF,TGCATGCCGGACAGGGGTGGCTACACCTTC
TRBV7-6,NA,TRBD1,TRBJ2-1,CASSSRTGNEQFF,TGTGCCAGCAGCTCACGGACAGGGAATGAGCAGTTCTTC
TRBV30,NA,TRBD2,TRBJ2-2,CAWSVLAENTGELFF,TGTGCCTGGAGTGTACTAGCGGAGAACACCGGGGAGCTGTTTTTT
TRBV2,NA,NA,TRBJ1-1,CASSEEGRNTEAFF,TGTGCCAGCAGTGAAGAGGGGCGGAACACTGAAGCTTTCTTT
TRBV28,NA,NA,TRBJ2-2,CASSYRNTGELFF,TGTGCCAGCAGTTACAGGAACACCGGGGAGCTGTTTTTT
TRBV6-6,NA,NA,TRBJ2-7,CASSYQESPYEQYF,TGTGCCAGCAGTTACCAGGAATCTCCCTACGAGCAGTACTTC
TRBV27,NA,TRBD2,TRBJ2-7,CASSFGGRQYEQYF,TGTGCCAGCAGTTTCGGCGGGAGGCAGTACGAGCAGTACTTC
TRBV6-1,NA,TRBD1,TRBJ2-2,CATDRGDGELFF,TGTGCCACCGACAGGGGTGACGGGGAGCTGTTTTTT
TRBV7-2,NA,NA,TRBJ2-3,CASHLSRGSGADTQYF,TGTGCCAGCCATTTATCCAGGGGAAGTGGTGCAGATACGCAGTATTTT